These T cell receptor beta chains were read from a single sample in a study of identical twins. Via MiXCR, TCRdb re-called the 5' RACE reads, giving one row per CDR3 protein. The data show under 250,000 distinct CDR3 sequences, roughly 13% seen once. This sample was shared with a second study, whose subject was yellow fever vaccine responses in identical twins.

The specimen sequenced was memory (CD45RO+) T cells sorted from blood. The receptor source for this set is a woman aged 18-35 years in good health. CDR3s include the opening cysteine and the closing phenylalanine or tryptophan. A D gene is named only where the DNA matches it firmly. A clone size is listed for some rows: how often the clone was seen (once, few, many), or a class if it is expanded.

TRBV24-1	TRBD1	few	17	TRBJ2-5	CATSDPQTGGYQETQYF	TGTGCCACCAGTGATCCCCAGACAGGGGGGTACCAAGAGACCCAGTACTTC
TRBV6-2/TRBV6-3	TRBD2	few	16	TRBJ2-5	CASWGGLAGGGKTQYF	TGTGCCAGCTGGGGAGGACTAGCGGGGGGCGGGAAGACCCAGTACTTC
TRBV20-1	-	few	13	TRBJ2-7	CSANYPGLFEQYF	TGCAGTGCTAACTACCCAGGGTTGTTCGAGCAGTACTTC
TRBV3-1	-	-	18	TRBJ2-1	CACSPDSLSSAYYNEQFF	TGTGCCTGCAGTCCGGACAGCCTATCTAGCGCCTACTACAATGAGCAGTTCTTC
TRBV4-3	-	many	19	TRBJ1-2	CASSQDLEGVSGENYGYTF	TGCGCCAGCAGCCAAGATTTGGAGGGTGTAAGTGGGGAAAACTATGGCTACACCTTC
TRBV3-1	TRBD2	-	17	TRBJ2-5	CASSPGLAAIRQETQYF	TGTGCCAGCAGCCCGGGACTAGCGGCCATAAGGCAAGAGACCCAGTACTTC
TRBV7-2	-	many	12	TRBJ2-7	CASSLDTVEQYF	TGTGCCAGCAGCTTAGATACGGTAGAGCAGTACTTC
TRBV27	-	few	16	TRBJ2-1	CASSIEWGKVGNEQFF	TGTGCCAGCAGTATCGAGTGGGGAAAAGTGGGGAATGAGCAGTTCTTC
TRBV7-2	TRBD2	many	16	TRBJ2-7	CASRQTSGVSSYEQYF	TGTGCCAGCAGGCAGACTAGCGGGGTTAGCTCCTACGAGCAGTACTTC
TRBV29-1	-	-	11	TRBJ2-7	CSVQGYHEQYF	TGCAGCGTCCAGGGATACCACGAGCAGTACTTC
TRBV20-1	TRBD2	medium-sized	14	TRBJ2-5	CSASSGGLQETQYF	TGCAGTGCTAGTAGCGGGGGTTTACAAGAGACCCAGTACTTC
TRBV20-1	TRBD2	few	13	TRBJ2-3	CSGAGGGTDTQYF	TGCAGTGGAGCGGGGGGGGGCACAGATACGCAGTATTTT
TRBV29-1	TRBD1	-	12	TRBJ1-2	CSVRTGEYGYTF	TGCAGCGTTCGGACAGGGGAGTATGGCTACACCTTC
TRBV29-1	-	many	14	TRBJ2-1	CSVGTGGAYNEQFF	TGCAGCGTTGGTACTGGCGGGGCCTACAATGAGCAGTTCTTC
TRBV7-2	-	-	11	TRBJ2-3	CASSLSFLVHF	TGTGCCAGCAGCTTAAGTTTCCTAGTCCATTTT
TRBV12-3/TRBV12-4	TRBD1	many	16	TRBJ2-2	CASSNRQGKNTGELFF	TGTGCCAGCAGTAATCGACAGGGCAAGAACACCGGGGAGCTGTTTTTT
TRBV12-3/TRBV12-4	TRBD1	-	14	TRBJ1-6	CASRGQGARSPLHF	TGTGCCAGCAGAGGACAGGGGGCCCGATCACCCCTCCACTTT
TRBV20-1	-	many	13	TRBJ1-1	CSATTVMNTEAFF	TGCAGTGCTACCACAGTTATGAACACTGAAGCTTTCTTT
TRBV25-1	TRBD2	few	15	TRBJ2-2	CASSDSSGFTGELFF	TGTGCCAGCAGTGATTCTAGCGGGTTCACCGGGGAGCTGTTTTTT
TRBV7-2	-	-	15	TRBJ1-2	CASSFRVRANYGYTF	TGTGCCAGCAGCTTTCGAGTCAGGGCTAACTATGGCTACACCTTC
TRBV7-2	TRBD2	few	17	TRBJ2-1	CASSLVAGGQKGNEQFF	TGTGCCAGCAGCTTAGTAGCGGGGGGGCAGAAGGGAAATGAGCAGTTCTTC
TRBV29-1	TRBD1	many	11	TRBJ2-7	CSVDRGDEQYF	TGCAGCGTCGACAGGGGGGACGAGCAGTACTTC
TRBV28	TRBD1	few	15	TRBJ2-2	CASLLGQGNTGELFF	TGTGCCAGCTTACTGGGACAGGGGAACACCGGGGAGCTGTTTTTT
TRBV4-2	-	few	15	TRBJ2-5	CASSQGERDQETQYF	TGTGCCAGCAGCCAAGGGGAAAGGGACCAAGAGACCCAGTACTTC
TRBV12-3/TRBV12-4	TRBD1	-	17	TRBJ2-1	CTFSSLSGTVPYNEQFF	TGTACCTTCAGTTCCCTCTCGGGGACAGTCCCCTACAATGAGCAGTTCTTC
TRBV20-1	-	many	14	TRBJ2-5	CSARGEDRQETQYF	TGCAGTGCGAGGGGGGAAGACAGACAAGAGACCCAGTACTTC
TRBV24-1	TRBD1	-	14	TRBJ2-7	CATRGQGEKGEQYF	TGTGCCACCAGGGGACAGGGGGAGAAGGGGGAGCAGTACTTC
TRBV20-1	-	-	16	TRBJ2-7	CSARDGASQVLYEQYF	TGCAGTGCTAGAGATGGGGCTAGCCAGGTTTTGTACGAGCAGTACTTC
TRBV12-3/TRBV12-4	-	few	14	TRBJ1-5	CASSWGGRNQPQHF	TGTGCCAGCAGTTGGGGGGGCCGCAATCAGCCCCAGCATTTT
TRBV28	-	-	10	TRBJ2-7	CASSSFEQYF	TGTGCCAGCAGTTCGTTCGAGCAGTACTTC
TRBV7-2	TRBD2	-	16	TRBJ2-1	CASSFLLAGGRNEQFF	TGTGCCAGCAGCTTCCTACTAGCGGGGGGGCGCAATGAGCAGTTCTTC
TRBV29-1	-	few	14	TRBJ2-5	CSVLVRGGTETQYF	TGCAGCGTTTTGGTCAGGGGGGGGACGGAGACCCAGTACTTC
TRBV7-6	TRBD2	-	18	TRBJ2-7	CASSLRQTTSGGSYEQYF	TGTGCCAGCAGCTTAAGGCAGACGACTAGCGGGGGGAGTTACGAGCAGTACTTC
TRBV20-1	TRBD2	-	14	TRBJ2-3	CSASPFAGEDTQYF	TGCAGTGCTAGTCCTTTCGCGGGAGAGGATACGCAGTATTTT
TRBV12-3/TRBV12-4	TRBD1	-	13	TRBJ2-7	CASSRQGPGEQYF	TGTGCCAGCAGCCGACAGGGGCCAGGGGAGCAGTACTTC
TRBV3-1	-	-	13	TRBJ2-1	CASSAEHGSEQFF	TGTGCCAGCAGCGCAGAACACGGGAGTGAGCAGTTCTTC
TRBV15	-	-	13	TRBJ1-1	CATSRDKALEAFF	TGTGCCACCAGCAGAGATAAGGCTCTCGAAGCTTTCTTT
TRBV6-2/TRBV6-3	TRBD1	-	15	TRBJ2-3	CASRDRAPSTDTQYF	TGTGCCAGCAGGGACAGGGCTCCTAGCACAGATACGCAGTATTTT
TRBV7-2	-	few	13	TRBJ2-5	CASSFRRMETQYF	TGTGCCAGCAGCTTTCGGCGGATGGAGACCCAGTACTTC
TRBV20-1	TRBD2	many	14	TRBJ2-7	CSALEAGGGYEQYF	TGCAGTGCTCTCGAAGCGGGAGGGGGCTACGAGCAGTACTTC
TRBV6-1	TRBD2	few	16	TRBJ2-7	CASNGISGTSGNEQYF	TGTGCCAGCAATGGCATATCCGGGACTAGCGGGAATGAGCAGTACTTC
TRBV6-2/TRBV6-3	-	many	11	TRBJ2-7	CASSQGTEQYF	TGTGCCAGCAGCCAAGGGACCGAGCAGTACTTC
TRBV7-9	TRBD1	-	14	TRBJ2-1	CASSGTDPYNEQFF	TGTGCCAGCAGCGGGACAGATCCTTACAATGAGCAGTTCTTC
TRBV20-1	TRBD2	-	16	TRBJ2-7	CSARTSGRVSSYEQYF	TGCAGTGCCCGGACTAGCGGGAGGGTGAGCTCCTACGAGCAGTACTTC
TRBV3-1	TRBD2	-	16	TRBJ2-1	CASSQDGLAGSNEQFF	TGTGCCAGCAGCCAAGATGGACTAGCGGGAAGCAATGAGCAGTTCTTC
TRBV7-9	-	few	13	TRBJ1-4	CASSGPNNEKLFF	TGTGCCAGTTCGGGACCGAATAATGAAAAACTGTTTTTT